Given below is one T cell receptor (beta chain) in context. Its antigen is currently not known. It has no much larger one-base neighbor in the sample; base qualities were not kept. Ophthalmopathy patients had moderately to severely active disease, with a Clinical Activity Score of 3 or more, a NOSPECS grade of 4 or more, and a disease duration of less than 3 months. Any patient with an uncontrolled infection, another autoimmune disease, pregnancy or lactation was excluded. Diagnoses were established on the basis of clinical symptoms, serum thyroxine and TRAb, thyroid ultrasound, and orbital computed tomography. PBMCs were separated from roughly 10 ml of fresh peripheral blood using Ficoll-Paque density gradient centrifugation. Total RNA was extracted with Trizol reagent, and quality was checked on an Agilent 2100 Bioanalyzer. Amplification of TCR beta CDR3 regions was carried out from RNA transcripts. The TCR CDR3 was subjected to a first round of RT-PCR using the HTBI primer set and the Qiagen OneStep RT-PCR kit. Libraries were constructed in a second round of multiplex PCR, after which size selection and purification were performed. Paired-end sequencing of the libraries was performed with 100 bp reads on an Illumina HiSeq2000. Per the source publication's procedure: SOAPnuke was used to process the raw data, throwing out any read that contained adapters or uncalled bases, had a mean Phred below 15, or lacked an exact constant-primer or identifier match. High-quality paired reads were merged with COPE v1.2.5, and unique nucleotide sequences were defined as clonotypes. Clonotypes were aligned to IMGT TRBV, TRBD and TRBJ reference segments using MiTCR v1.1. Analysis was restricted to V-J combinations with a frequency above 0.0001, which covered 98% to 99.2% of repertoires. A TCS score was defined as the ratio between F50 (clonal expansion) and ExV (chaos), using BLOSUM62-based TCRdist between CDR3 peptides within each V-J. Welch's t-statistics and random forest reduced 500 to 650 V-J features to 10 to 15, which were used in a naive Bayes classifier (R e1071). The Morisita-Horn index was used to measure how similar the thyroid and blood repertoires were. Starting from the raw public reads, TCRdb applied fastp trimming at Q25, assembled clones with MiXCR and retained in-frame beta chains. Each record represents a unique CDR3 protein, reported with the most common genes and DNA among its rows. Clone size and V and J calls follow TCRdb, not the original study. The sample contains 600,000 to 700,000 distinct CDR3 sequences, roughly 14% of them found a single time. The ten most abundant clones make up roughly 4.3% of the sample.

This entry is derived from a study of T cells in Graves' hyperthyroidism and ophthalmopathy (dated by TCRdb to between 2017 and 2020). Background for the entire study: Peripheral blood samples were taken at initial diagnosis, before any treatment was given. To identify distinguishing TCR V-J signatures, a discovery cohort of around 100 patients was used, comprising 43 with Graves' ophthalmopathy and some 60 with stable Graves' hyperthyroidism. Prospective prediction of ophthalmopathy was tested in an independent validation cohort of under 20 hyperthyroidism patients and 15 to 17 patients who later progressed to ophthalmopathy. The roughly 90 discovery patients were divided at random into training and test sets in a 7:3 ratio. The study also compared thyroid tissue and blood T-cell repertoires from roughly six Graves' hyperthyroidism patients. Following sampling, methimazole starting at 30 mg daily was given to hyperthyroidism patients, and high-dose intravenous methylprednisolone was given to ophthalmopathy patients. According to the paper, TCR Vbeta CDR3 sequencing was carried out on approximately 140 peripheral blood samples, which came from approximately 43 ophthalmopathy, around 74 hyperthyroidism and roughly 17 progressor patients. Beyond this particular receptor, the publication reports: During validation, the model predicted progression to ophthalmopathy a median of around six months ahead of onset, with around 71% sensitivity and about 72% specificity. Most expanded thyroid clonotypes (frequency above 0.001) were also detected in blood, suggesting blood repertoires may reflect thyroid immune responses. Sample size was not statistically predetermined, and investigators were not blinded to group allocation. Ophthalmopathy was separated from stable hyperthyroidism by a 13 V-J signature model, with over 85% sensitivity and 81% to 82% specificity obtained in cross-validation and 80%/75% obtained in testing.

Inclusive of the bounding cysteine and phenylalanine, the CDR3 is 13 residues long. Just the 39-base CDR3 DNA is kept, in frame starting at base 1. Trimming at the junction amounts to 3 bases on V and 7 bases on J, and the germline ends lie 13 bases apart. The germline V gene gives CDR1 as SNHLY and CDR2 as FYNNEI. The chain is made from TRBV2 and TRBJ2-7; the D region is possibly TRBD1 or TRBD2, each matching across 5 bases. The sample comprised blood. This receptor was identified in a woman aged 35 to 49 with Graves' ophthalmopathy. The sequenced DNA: TGTGCCAGCAGTGACCACGGGGCGTGGGAGCAGTACTTC. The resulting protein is CASSDHGAWEQYF.